These T cell receptor beta chains were read from a single sample in a study of T cells in Graves' hyperthyroidism and ophthalmopathy. TCRdb ran MiXCR on the multiplex PCR reads and lists one entry per CDR3 protein. The data show hundreds of thousands of distinct CDR3 sequences, roughly 16% seen once. The sample consisted of blood. All receptors derive from a young woman with Graves' hyperthyroidism. Each CDR3 is given without its conserved first and last residue. Each record gives: V gene, D gene, CDR3 protein. The D gene is left open where the match is weak.

TRBV19,TRBD1,ASSAQGAYGYT
TRBV3-1,NA,ASSQAASGNTIY
TRBV2,TRBD1,ASRPTGYNEQF
TRBV27,NA,ASRSRGGEQY
TRBV6-1,NA,ASSKRVEPQH
TRBV20-1,NA,SVSPTGLRNTEAF
TRBV10-3,NA,AISEALGYEQY
TRBV20-1,NA,SATRPIPDTGPMDEQF
TRBV28,NA,ATSLWGDSIGYT
TRBV30,NA,AWSGVRAGYT
TRBV6-1,NA,ASSEAGRDSYEQY
TRBV3-1,TRBD1,ASSEGTGFNEKLF
TRBV28,TRBD2,ASSFSAGGPRVTDTQY
TRBV12-3/TRBV12-4,NA,ASSSGRWAF
TRBV12-3/TRBV12-4,NA,ASTGLIHSPLH
TRBV5-1,NA,ASSYPNQETQY
TRBV18,NA,ASSPPNHYNEQF
TRBV20-1,NA,SARWAGATTEAF